This passage covers 29 T cell receptor beta chains from one sample sequenced in a study of T-cell reconstitution after alpha-beta-depleted transplantation in children. During its preparation, the TCRbeta library received unique molecular identifiers. One entry per CDR3 protein results from TCRdb running MiXCR on the PCR reads. Of around 230,000 distinct CDR3 sequences in the sample, 17% were seen once. Sequenced here: PBMCs, mostly from graft donor cells, sampled 360 days after TCRalphabeta/CD19-depleted stem cell transplant. All receptors come from a male patient between 2 and 10 years old who had a stem cell transplant for acute lymphoblastic leukemia, so the T cells may come from the graft donor.

The chain carries TRBV11-1 and TRBJ2-2; 9 bases are shared with TRBD2. Unmatched junction bases numbered 10, after V lost 5 bases and J lost 0 bases. The germline CDR1 and CDR2 sequences are SGHAT and FQDESV (reference sequence). The CDR3 runs 18 residues. The CDR3 loop is CASSPRGGQFSNTGELFF. DNA of the CDR3: TGTGCCAGCAGCCCGCGGGGGGGACAGTTTTCGAACACCGGGGAGCTGTTTTTT.

The chain has TRBV6-1 and TRBJ2-7; 7 bases map to TRBD1. CDR3 size: 19 residues. The V gene end was trimmed by 5 bases and the J gene end by 2 bases; junction bases not matched to a gene: 21. The V gene's germline CDR1 is MNHNS and CDR2 SASEGT. Written as DNA, the CDR3 is TGTGCCAGCAGTAAATCTTTCCGGACAGGACGAATCCTCACCTACGAGCAGTACTTC. It encodes CASSKSFRTGRILTYEQYF.

The genes are TRBV5-1 and TRBJ2-1; D is tentatively TRBD1 or TRBD2 (5 bases each). The CDR3 extends over 13 amino acids. V was trimmed by 0 bases and J by 8 bases, leaving 9 bases between them. CDR1 is SGHRS, CDR2 YFSETQ, per germline. Here the CDR3 reads CASSLVRGHEQFF. Here the CDR3 DNA reads TGCGCCAGCAGCTTGGTTAGGGGACATGAGCAGTTCTTC.

This clonotype occurred a few times. The chain carries TRBV15 and TRBJ2-2; D is ambiguous. CDR1 is LNHNV and CDR2 is YYDKDF in the germline V gene (reference sequence). Trimming removed 0 bases at V and 7 bases at J, with 9 bases between. The CDR3 is 14 residues long. The CDR3 DNA is TGTGCCACCAGCAGAGACCCCGCCAGCGGGGAGCTGTTTTTT. The encoded protein is CATSRDPASGELFF.

This clonotype has only a few counts. The chain carries TRBV27 and TRBJ2-1; D is undetermined. The ends were cut back, 5 bases at V and 8 bases at J, with 13 bases in the middle. CDR3 size: 13 residues. Germline-derived CDR1 and CDR2 are MNHEY and SMNVEV (reference sequence). DNA for the CDR3: TGTGCCAGCAGTACTCCTTCCAGGTATGAGCAGTTCTTC. It yields the protein CASSTPSRYEQFF.

This chain's CDR3 is CSAEQGRPSYEQYF. Written as DNA, the CDR3 is TGCAGTGCAGAACAGGGGCGCCCATCCTACGAGCAGTACTTC. The chain combines TRBV20-1 with TRBJ2-7, with TRBD1 identical over 7 bases. The junction had 9 bases not matched to a gene; V was cut back by 6 bases and J by 1 base. This CDR3 has 14 residues. Germline V gene lookup returns CDR1 DFQATT and CDR2 SNEGSKA (reference sequence).

This clonotype was seen more than once but under ten times. This chain connects TRBV5-6 to TRBJ2-5, with 13 bases that match TRBD2. V lost 0 bases to trimming and J lost 2 bases; unmatched junction nucleotides: 7. Germline CDR1 reads SGHDT; CDR2 reads YYEEEE. This CDR3 comprises 18 residues. This CDR3 is CASSLGPGTSGAQETQYF. CDR3 sequence (DNA): TGTGCCAGCAGCTTGGGCCCCGGGACTAGCGGGGCGCAAGAGACCCAGTACTTC.

This clonotype has a handful of counts. The chain carries TRBV4-3 and TRBJ1-2; tentatively, D is TRBD1 (5 bases). Germline values: CDR1 LGHNA, CDR2 YSLEER. Trimming pared 5 bases from V and 4 bases from J, leaving 17 bases between. This CDR3 has 15 residues. The chain's CDR3 is CASSAERGKVYGYTF. As DNA, the CDR3 is TGCGCCAGCAGCGCCGAGCGGGGGAAGGTCTATGGCTACACCTTC.

The chain joins TRBV4-2 to TRBJ2-4; D possibly corresponds to TRBD1 (6 bases). The CDR3 spans 14 residues. V was clipped by 0 bases and J by 15 bases, with 18 bases between them. Germline V gives CDR1 LGHNA, CDR2 YNFKEQ. This chain's CDR3 is CASSQETKGVALYF. The CDR3, as DNA: TGTGCCAGCAGCCAAGAAACAAAGGGGGTAGCCTTGTACTTC.

The sample holds a few counts of this clonotype. The chain is built from TRBV2 and TRBJ1-3, with D maybe TRBD1 (5 bases). The germline gives CDR1 SNHLY, CDR2 FYNNEI. V dropped 1 base and J dropped 4 bases, with 14 bases sitting between them. The CDR3 spans 16 residues. The CDR3 here is CASSEEQAGLGNTIYF. DNA of the CDR3: TGTGCCAGCAGTGAAGAGCAGGCAGGGCTAGGAAACACCATATATTTT.

This clonotype was detected ten times or more. The CDR3 sequence is CATSPKDLQETQYF. In DNA, the CDR3 is TGTGCCACCAGCCCCAAGGATTTACAAGAGACCCAGTACTTC. This chain links TRBV15 with TRBJ2-5; D is uncertain. The CDR3 has 14 amino acids. V was shortened by 5 bases and J by 2 bases, with 12 bases between the two germline ends. Germline V gives CDR1 LNHNV, CDR2 YYDKDF (reference sequence).

The genes are TRBV7-3 and TRBJ2-7; 9 positions match TRBD2. V was pared by 2 bases and J by 7 bases, with 3 bases of the junction left unmatched. Germline CDR1 reads SGHTA; CDR2 reads FQGTGA. This CDR3 contains 13 residues. CDR3 sequence: CASSLSLAGEQYF. The CDR3 DNA follows: TGTGCCAGCAGCTTATCTCTAGCGGGAGAGCAGTACTTC.

This clonotype was observed a handful of times. This chain links TRBV27 with TRBJ2-2; 7 bases map to TRBD1. Per the germline V gene, CDR1 is MNHEY and CDR2 is SMNVEV (reference sequence). Trimming at V came to 4 bases and at J to 1 base, leaving 3 bases not matched to a gene. The CDR3 totals 15 residues. The CDR3 region has the DNA TGTGCCAGCAGTTCCAGACAGGGGAACACCGGGGAGCTGTTTTTT. Its protein product is CASSSRQGNTGELFF.

The table lists this clonotype with many counts. At one end, the junction sequence differs from germline, possibly due to a read error. The chain is built from TRBV12-3 or TRBV12-4 and TRBJ2-3; 8 bases are shared with TRBD1. The CDR3 loop spans 15 amino acids. The CDR3 loop is CASSLATGGTDTQYF. The CDR3 DNA is TGTGCCAGCAGCTTAGCGACAGGGGGCACAGATACGCAGTATTTT.

The V gene is TRBV27, the J gene TRBJ2-7; D perhaps matches TRBD1 (5 bases). V lost 6 bases, J lost 1 base, and 13 bases lay in between. Germline CDR1 and CDR2: MNHEY and SMNVEV (reference sequence). CDR3 length: 14 residues. CDR3 sequence: CASSLSTVSYEQYF. CDR3 nucleotide sequence: TGTGCCAGCAGCCTTTCGACAGTATCCTACGAGCAGTACTTC.

This clonotype was counted a single time. V is TRBV4-2 and J is TRBJ2-7, with a possible D match to TRBD2 (5 bases). Germline V gives CDR1 LGHNA, CDR2 YNFKEQ. The V gene lost 2 bases and the J gene lost 3 bases, with 14 bases spanning the gap. This CDR3 is built from 15 residues. The CDR3 DNA follows: TGTGCCAGCAGCCAAACTCCGCGACTAATCTACGAGCAGTACTTC. Encoded protein: CASSQTPRLIYEQYF.

The V gene is TRBV27, the J gene TRBJ1-1; D not certain. V was cut by 2 bases and J by 3 bases, with 10 bases left in between. CDR1 is MNHEY, CDR2 SMNVEV, per germline (reference sequence). CDR3 length equals 14 residues. The CDR3 nucleotides read TGTGCCAGCAGTTTAAGCAGCTCGCACACTGAAGCTTTCTTT. Translating it yields CASSLSSSHTEAFF.

Only a few counts were recorded for this clonotype. The chain recombines TRBV12-3 or TRBV12-4 with TRBJ1-2; TRBD1 matches at 11 bases. V lost 5 bases to trimming and J lost 8 bases; unmatched junction nucleotides: 1. The CDR3 has 12 amino acids. The CDR3 reads CASSRTGGGYTF. CDR3 nucleotides: TGTGCCAGCAGTCGGACAGGGGGCGGCTACACCTTC.

The chain links TRBV12-3 or TRBV12-4 to TRBJ1-5; D gene ambiguous. The CDR3 runs 14 residues. Trimming cost V 0 bases and J 3 bases, with 6 bases left between them. CDR3 protein: CASSLADANQPQHF. As DNA, the CDR3 is TGTGCCAGCAGTTTAGCGGACGCCAATCAGCCCCAGCATTTT.

The chain links TRBV29-1 to TRBJ2-7; D is unclear. Germline loops: CDR1 SQVTM, CDR2 ANQGSEA. Trimming left V 6 bases short and J 2 bases short, with 11 bases between. The CDR3 has 12 residues. The DNA for the CDR3 is TGCAGCGTCCGATCGTCAGCCTACGAGCAGTACTTC. This gives the protein CSVRSSAYEQYF.

At least ten counts were recorded for this clonotype. The genes are TRBV12-3 or TRBV12-4 and TRBJ2-7, with no clear D. Trimming took 7 bases from V and 4 from J, leaving 23 bases between them. The CDR3 totals 16 residues. CDR3 loop: CASNLLGGPQSYEQYF. In nucleotides, the CDR3 is TGTGCCAGCAATCTCTTGGGCGGACCGCAGTCTTACGAGCAGTACTTC.

A few counts support this clonotype. This chain links TRBV7-9 with TRBJ1-1; possibly TRBD1 for D (5 bases). With 3 bases removed from V and 4 bases from J, the gap between germline ends came to 6 bases. Germline CDR1 SEHNR, CDR2 FQNEAQ (reference sequence). The length of the CDR3 is 12 residues. The CDR3 nucleotides read TGTGCCAGCAGCTTCGGGACCACTGAAGCTTTCTTT. This codes for CASSFGTTEAFF.

This clonotype appeared a single time. The chain uses TRBV7-9 and TRBJ2-7, with 8 bases lining up with TRBD1. CDR1 and CDR2 (germline): SEHNR, FQNEAQ (reference sequence). The CDR3 is 13 amino acids. With 4 bases clipped from V and 3 bases from J, the junction kept 2 bases outside the gene matches. This CDR3 is CASSSTGGYEQYF. CDR3 bases: TGTGCCAGCAGCTCAACAGGGGGCTACGAGCAGTACTTC.

This clonotype was seen a handful of times. CDR3 nucleotides: TGTGCTAGTGGTACGAACAATGAGCAGTTCTTC. Amino acid sequence: CASGTNNEQFF. The chain is built from TRBV12-5 and TRBJ2-1; no clear D. CDR1 LGHNT and CDR2 FRNRAP come from the germline V gene. V was trimmed by 5 bases and J by 5 bases, leaving 4 bases between them. The CDR3 extends over 11 amino acids.

J is TRBJ2-1 and V is TRBV29-1; D possibly uses TRBD1 or TRBD2 (5 bases each). This CDR3 is built from 17 residues. The germline V gene has CDR1 SQVTM and CDR2 ANQGSEA. Deletions cut 1 base from V and 3 bases from J, with 19 bases between. CDR3 sequence (DNA): TGCAGCGTTGAAGGGGGACGGGGTATAGGGCACTACAATGAGCAGTTCTTC. Translating gives CSVEGGRGIGHYNEQFF.

This clonotype was seen a few times. The CDR3 nucleotides are TGTGCCAGCAGCTTAGCGCGACAGGGCCGGGAGACCCAGTACTTC. Its protein product is CASSLARQGRETQYF. This chain links TRBV7-2 with TRBJ2-5, with 7 bases that match TRBD1. The CDR3 covers 15 residues. Germline CDR1 reads SGHTA; CDR2 reads FQGNSA. Trimming removed 0 bases from V and 5 bases from J; junction bases left unmatched: 6.

A few counts support this clonotype. The gene calls are TRBV19 and TRBJ2-2, with D hard to call. CDR1 is LNHDA, CDR2 SQIVND, per germline (reference sequence). The CDR3 has 10 amino acids. Deletions cut 6 bases from V and 13 bases from J, with 9 bases between. CDR3 DNA sequence: TGTGCCAGTAGCGGCCTGTGGCTGTTTTTT. Translation gives CASSGLWLFF.

This clonotype was detected only a few times. V is TRBV2 and J is TRBJ2-1; no clear D. CDR1 is SNHLY, CDR2 FYNNEI, per germline. The V gene lost 7 bases and the J gene lost 6 bases, with 4 bases spanning the gap. CDR3 length equals 10 residues. CDR3 residues: CASIANEQFF. In DNA form, the CDR3 reads TGTGCCAGCATTGCCAATGAGCAGTTCTTC.

The chain is built from TRBV27 and TRBJ1-1; D perhaps matches TRBD1 (5 bases). Germline CDR1 is MNHEY and CDR2 is SMNVEV (reference sequence). The CDR3 has 14 amino acids. Trimming cost V 2 bases and J 1 base, with 8 bases left between them. The CDR3, as DNA: TGTGCCAGCAGTTTAGTTGACAGGAACACTGAAGCTTTCTTT. Translation: CASSLVDRNTEAFF.